This T cell receptor (beta chain) was profiled in a study of blood T cells in healthy people across ages. Turning to the study itself: Template switching picked up about one barcoded beta molecule for each two T cells. Study-level findings and limits: Relative to aged donors, long-lived donors carried more naive CD4+ cells and displayed higher diversity.

CDR1 is MNHEY, CDR2 SVGEGT, per germline. The CDR3 contains 17 residues. Deletions cut 2 bases from V and 2 bases from J, with 17 bases between. The authors extracted at least 6 micrograms of total RNA per sample. As concerns this clonotype: Its antigen is unidentified.

Sample-barcoded 5' priming and a J-beta primer mix drove a second PCR of about 7 to 12 cycles. TCRdb redid the calling of the 5' RACE reads with MiXCR, one entry per CDR3 protein. The sample has about 780,000 distinct CDR3 sequences, 60% to 80% seen once. V usage is TRBV6-2 or TRBV6-3 and J usage is TRBJ2-3, with D unclear. The receptor comes from a man younger than 40 in good health. The sample comprised blood. CDR3: CASSYLRHQGYTDTQYF. In nucleotides, the CDR3 is TGTGCCAGCAGTTACCTGCGCCACCAAGGGTACACAGATACGCAGTATTTT.